Here is one T cell receptor (beta chain) with its context. At least ten counts were recorded for this clonotype. The specificity of this receptor is unknown. Qualities for individual bases were not recorded, and no much larger clone is one base off. Amplification of TCR beta CDR3 regions was carried out from RNA transcripts. A first-round RT-PCR of the TCR CDR3 used the HTBI primer set with the Qiagen OneStep RT-PCR kit. The libraries were constructed in a second round of multiplex PCR and then size-selected and purified. Sequencing of the libraries was done on an Illumina HiSeq2000 using paired-end 100 bp reads. The original pipeline was this. SOAPnuke was used to process the raw data, with reads discarded if the reads contained adapters or uncalled bases, had a mean Phred below 15, or lacked an exact constant-primer or identifier match. COPE v1.2.5 was used to merge high-quality paired reads, and clonotypes were defined as unique nucleotide sequences. Clonotypes were aligned to IMGT TRBV, TRBD and TRBJ reference segments using MiTCR v1.1. Analysis was restricted to V-J combinations with a frequency above 0.0001, which covered 99% to 99.2% of repertoires. The TCS score was defined as F50 (clonal expansion) divided by E x V (chaos), with BLOSUM62-based TCRdist calculated between CDR3 peptides within each V-J. Welch's t-statistics and random forest reduced 514 V-J features to fewer than 15, which were used in a naive Bayes classifier (R e1071). TCRdb trimmed public reads at Q25 via fastp, called clones via MiXCR and kept in-frame beta chains. Each CDR3 protein appears once, grouped with its most common genes and DNA. Clone size and V and J calls follow TCRdb, not the original study. A total of around 110,000 distinct CDR3 sequences appear in this sample, 16% of them only once. The leading ten clones occupy 42% of the sample.

The CDR3 holds 14 amino acids from the cysteine to the valine. Only CDR3 DNA remains: 42 bases, in frame from the first base. The trim is 3 bases for V and 2 bases for J, with a gap of 11 bases between the germline ends. CDR1 and CDR2, per the germline V gene (reference sequence), are LGHDT and YNNKEL. The data stem from a study of T cells in Graves' hyperthyroidism and ophthalmopathy (dated by TCRdb to between 2018 and 2021). Notes on the research overall: Peripheral blood was sampled at the time of initial diagnosis, prior to any treatment. To identify distinguishing TCR V-J signatures, a discovery cohort of 100 or so patients was used, comprising fewer than 45 with Graves' ophthalmopathy and around 57 with stable Graves' hyperthyroidism. An independent validation cohort of fewer than 20 hyperthyroidism patients and approximately 15 patients who later progressed to ophthalmopathy tested prospective prediction of ophthalmopathy. The approximately 100 discovery patients were randomly divided into training and test sets at a 7:3 ratio. Thyroid tissue and blood T-cell repertoires from about six Graves' hyperthyroidism patients were also compared in the study. Once sampling was done, hyperthyroidism patients were given methimazole at a starting dose of 30 mg daily, whereas ophthalmopathy patients were given high-dose intravenous methylprednisolone. The paper describes TCR Vbeta CDR3 sequencing of 140 or so peripheral blood samples, made up of roughly 40 ophthalmopathy patients, approximately 76 hyperthyroidism patients and roughly 17 progressor patients.

General conclusions and limits of the study: Most expanded thyroid clonotypes (frequency above 0.001) were also detected in blood, a finding suggesting that blood repertoires may reflect thyroid immune responses. In validation, the model predicted progression to ophthalmopathy with roughly 70% sensitivity and approximately 74% specificity, a median of 6.5 months before onset. In cross-validation, a model built on a 13 V-J signature told ophthalmopathy apart from stable hyperthyroidism with under 90% sensitivity and about 81% specificity, and in testing the same model reached 80%/75%. Sample size was not statistically predetermined, and blinding of investigators to group allocation was not performed.

A patient counted as having stable Graves' hyperthyroidism if no progression to ophthalmopathy occurred over 18 months of follow-up. Hyperthyroidism patients were newly diagnosed, had a disease duration of under 2 months, and were aged 18 to 65 years. Any patient with an uncontrolled infection, another autoimmune disease, pregnancy or lactation was excluded. Diagnoses were established on the basis of clinical symptoms, serum thyroxine and TRAb, thyroid ultrasound, and orbital computed tomography. PBMCs were separated from roughly 10 ml of fresh peripheral blood using Ficoll-Paque density gradient centrifugation. Trizol reagent was used to extract total RNA, and RNA quality was then checked on an Agilent 2100 Bioanalyzer.

Source material: blood. Recombination linked TRBV3-1 to TRBJ2-7; no D gene call is confident. The origin of this receptor is a woman between 45 and 65 years old with Graves' hyperthyroidism. The CDR3 in this case is CASSHQGQTYEQYV. The DNA sequence is given as TGTGCCAGCAGCCACCAAGGTCAAACCTACGAGCAGTACGTC.